These 6 T cell receptor beta chains were sequenced from one sample in a study of vaccination effects on CD4 cells after COVID-19. Which antigens these TCRs recognize remains unknown. CD4+ T cells specific for antigen were expanded with viral peptide pools by the ViraFEST assay before sequencing. Cultured cells yielded isolated CD4+ T cells after less than 11 days. The method was immunoSEQ multiplex PCR; TCRdb's version includes in-frame clones alone and lacks a portion of them. Of tens of thousands of clones in the sample, around four fifths were seen once. The sample in question was CD4+ T cells from PBMCs cultured with HCoV-229E spike peptides, obtained before COVID-19 vaccination. Receptor source: a human donor who received a COVID-19 vaccine.

In DNA, the CDR3 is TGTGCCAGCAGTGGAGAGTTGAACACTGAAGCTTTCTTT. Its protein is CASSGELNTEAFF. The rearrangement uses TRBV6-4 and TRBJ1-1; no clear D gene. The V gene's germline CDR1 is MRHNA and CDR2 SNTAGT. There are 13 residues in the CDR3. V lost 4 bases, J lost 0 bases, and 6 bases lay in between.

This chain links TRBV6-5 with TRBJ1-1; D is possibly TRBD1 (6 bases). The germline gives CDR1 MNHEY, CDR2 SVGAGI. Trimming removed 4 bases from V and 11 bases from J, with 20 bases in between. The CDR3 runs 14 residues. CDR3: CASSLDQGRAEAFF. The CDR3 DNA is TGTGCCAGCAGTTTGGACCAGGGGCGCGCAGAGGCTTTCTTT.

The rearrangement uses TRBV7-3 and TRBJ2-3; weak D call: TRBD2 (7 bases). The CDR3 extends over 17 amino acids. Germline lookup yields CDR1 SGHTA and CDR2 FQGTGA. V lost 0 bases, J lost 0 bases, and 13 bases lay in between. CDR3 sequence: CASSLTLRGPSTDTQYF. CDR3 nucleotides: TGTGCCAGCAGCTTAACCCTGCGGGGGCCTAGCACAGATACGCAGTATTTT.

The chain recombines TRBV30 with TRBJ2-2; tentative D call: TRBD2 (7 bases). The CDR3 runs to 15 residues. Per germline, CDR1 GTSNPN and CDR2 SVGIG (reference sequence). V was trimmed by 0 bases and J by 5 bases, leaving 13 bases between them. CDR3 protein: CAWSVEGRGTGELFF. The CDR3 nucleotides are TGTGCCTGGAGTGTAGAGGGGAGGGGGACCGGGGAGCTGTTTTTT.

V gene TRBV7-2 combines with J gene TRBJ1-1; the D gene is possibly TRBD1 (6 bases). Deletions cut 2 bases from V and 10 bases from J, with 14 bases between. The CDR3 is 13 residues long. Germline V gene sequence: CDR1 SGHTA, CDR2 FQGNSA. The CDR3 DNA is TGTGCCAGCAGCTTAACAGGGAGTAAGGGAGCTTTCTTT. Residues: CASSLTGSKGAFF.

This clone was detected only once. The chain couples TRBV27 to TRBJ1-1, with 8 bases fitting TRBD1. The V gene's germline CDR1 is MNHEY and CDR2 SMNVEV (reference sequence). The CDR3 spans 15 residues. V lost 6 bases, J lost 5 bases, and 11 bases stayed unmatched. CDR3 loop: CASRRAGGERTEAFF. In nucleotides, the CDR3 is TGTGCCAGCAGGAGGGCAGGGGGCGAGAGAACTGAAGCTTTCTTT.